This entry lists 9 T cell receptor beta chains sequenced from one sample in a study of T cell changes during pregnancy in multiple sclerosis. Produced via immunoSEQ multiplex PCR; TCRdb's table is partial and in-frame only. The repertoire holds roughly 110,000 clones, with more than 80% as singletons. The sequences come from peripheral blood, collected before pregnancy. Every receptor here comes from a female donor with multiple sclerosis, enrolled in a pregnancy study.

V usage is TRBV6-1 and J usage is TRBJ1-1; D perhaps matches TRBD1 (6 bases). Germline V gene sequence: CDR1 MNHNS, CDR2 SASEGT. V was clipped by 5 bases and J by 3 bases, with 16 bases between them. The CDR3 totals 15 residues. The CDR3 nucleotides are TGTGCCAGCAGTCATAACAGGGTTACGCACACTGAAGCTTTCTTT. Translated, it gives CASSHNRVTHTEAFF.

V usage is TRBV19 and J usage is TRBJ2-7, with TRBD2 identical over 13 bases. CDR1 and CDR2 (germline): LNHDA, SQIVND (reference sequence). The CDR3 has 14 residues. V lost 9 bases, J lost 4 bases, and 6 bases stayed unmatched. The CDR3 DNA reads as TGTGCCAGCAAGGGACTAGCGGGGACGTACGAGCAGTACTTC. Translated, it gives CASKGLAGTYEQYF.

This rearrangement joins TRBV7-2 to TRBJ1-2; the D gene is possibly TRBD1 (6 bases). The germline V gene encodes CDR1 SGHTA and CDR2 FQGNSA. This CDR3 is 17 amino acids long. Trimming removed 1 base from V and 4 bases from J, with 19 bases in between. CDR3 nucleotide sequence: TGTGCCAGCAGCTTAGGAATCTCGGGGACACAAGGCTATGGCTACACCTTC. Translation: CASSLGISGTQGYGYTF.

The chain employs TRBV10-3 and TRBJ2-3; 9 nucleotides agree with TRBD1. CDR1 and CDR2 (germline): ENHRY, SYGVKD. This CDR3 is 14 amino acids long. V shed 10 bases, J shed 3 bases, and the junction held 8 bases outside the gene matches. CDR3 region: CATTPGQGTDTQYF. The DNA for the CDR3 is TGTGCCACCACCCCGGGACAGGGAACAGATACGCAGTATTTT.

V gene TRBV18 combines with J gene TRBJ2-7, with D possibly matching TRBD1 (5 bases). CDR1 and CDR2 (germline): KGHSH, LQKENI. The V end lost 2 bases, the J end lost 7 bases, and 18 bases lay between the germline ends. The CDR3 has 15 amino acids. CDR3: CASSPSANGAREQYF. The CDR3 DNA reads as TGTGCCAGCTCACCATCGGCAAATGGGGCGAGGGAGCAGTACTTC.

This rearrangement joins TRBV10-3 to TRBJ1-1, with 7 bases fitting TRBD1. From germline, CDR1 is ENHRY and CDR2 SYGVKD. V was pared by 8 bases and J by 2 bases, with 11 bases of the junction left unmatched. CDR3 length: 15 amino acids. CDR3 region: CAIGHSGQSNTEAFF. The CDR3 bases are TGTGCCATCGGGCATTCGGGACAGTCAAACACTGAAGCTTTCTTT.

The chain is built from TRBV28 and TRBJ2-1; 10 positions agree with TRBD1. The CDR3 runs 18 residues. The V gene end was trimmed by 3 bases and the J gene end by 8 bases; junction bases not matched to a gene: 16. Germline V gene data show CDR1 as MDHEN and CDR2 as SYDVKM. CDR3 residues: CASSFPRAGTGDMYEQFF. The DNA for the CDR3 is TGTGCCAGCAGTTTCCCCAGGGCCGGGACAGGGGATATGTATGAGCAGTTCTTC.

This rearrangement joins TRBV7-2 to TRBJ2-1; no clear D gene. Germline V CDR1 and CDR2: SGHTA, FQGNSA. The CDR3 has 15 amino acids. Trimming pared 1 base from V and 0 bases from J, leaving 7 bases between. The CDR3 region has the DNA TGTGCCAGCAGCTTAGAACCCGGCTCCTACAATGAGCAGTTCTTC. Amino acid sequence: CASSLEPGSYNEQFF.

The rearrangement uses TRBV2 and TRBJ2-5; TRBD2 matches at 9 bases. The CDR3 covers 15 residues. Germline-derived CDR1 and CDR2 are SNHLY and FYNNEI. The trim removed 6 bases at V and 5 bases at J, leaving 10 bases unmatched. The CDR3 reads CASSRLAANTETQYF. In DNA, the CDR3 is TGTGCCAGCAGCAGACTAGCGGCAAACACCGAGACCCAGTACTTC.